One sample yielded the 19 T cell receptor beta chains listed below, sequenced in a study of tumor-infiltrating lymphocytes in primary liver carcinoma. Priming with a constant-region primer yielded TCR beta cDNA from roughly 500 ng total RNA. Sequencing libraries for TCR beta derived from three nested multiplex PCR rounds that used slightly modified ARM-PCR. A C-beta reverse primer was combined with TRBV1-TRBV30 forward primers in the first two PCR rounds, and each round had ten to eleven cycles. Each CDR3 protein gets one entry after TCRdb re-called the multiplex PCR reads with MiXCR. The sample yields hundreds of thousands of distinct CDR3 sequences, approximately 54% seen once. Unsorted whole blood supplied the RNA, and germline DNA was extracted too. Sequenced: peripheral blood. Receptors originate from a woman aged 30 to 39 with primary liver carcinoma and hepatitis B virus infection.

There are a few counts of this clonotype. The chain employs TRBV6-5 and TRBJ1-1, with 8 bases matching TRBD1. The CDR3 runs 15 residues. CDR1 is MNHEY and CDR2 is SVGAGI in the germline V gene. Trimming removed 6 bases from V and 8 bases from J; junction bases left unmatched: 14. The CDR3 coding sequence is TGTGCCAGCAGCTACACGACAGGGGCGGTGGGAGAAGCTTTCTTT. This gives the protein CASSYTTGAVGEAFF.

V gene TRBV4-1 combines with J gene TRBJ2-2; D is undetermined. The CDR3 has 17 residues. Germline lookup yields CDR1 MGHRA and CDR2 YSYEKL. CDR3 nucleotide sequence: TGCGTCAACAGCCAAGATAGCATGTTAACGAACACCGGGGAGCTGTTTTTT. It codes for CVNSQDSMLTNTGELFF.

The V call is TRBV7-8, the J call TRBJ2-5, with 10 positions matching TRBD2. Per germline, CDR1 SGHVS and CDR2 FQNEAQ. Trimming at V came to 3 bases and at J to 1 base, leaving 11 bases not matched to a gene. The CDR3 has 18 residues. CDR3 loop: CASSLKNLAGEFQETQYF. For the CDR3, the DNA is TGTGCCAGCAGCTTGAAAAACCTAGCGGGAGAGTTCCAAGAGACCCAGTACTTC.

Regarding this clonotype: This likely comes from a read error, as the CDR3 has no conserved phenylalanine or tryptophan at its end. The chain carries TRBV4-2 and TRBJ1-1; D is perhaps TRBD1 (5 bases). V lost 3 bases and J lost 6, with 14 bases in between. The CDR3 loop spans 14 amino acids. Germline-derived CDR1 and CDR2 are LGHNA and YNFKEQ. The CDR3 protein is CASSQPWGDAEAFL. DNA of the CDR3: TGTGCCAGCAGCCAGCCCTGGGGGGATGCTGAAGCTTTCTTA.

Concerning this clonotype itself: The junction differs from germline at one of its ends, possibly a read error. The chain combines TRBV7-8 with TRBJ1-6; no clear D gene. CDR3 length: 15 residues. CDR1 SGHVS and CDR2 FQNEAQ come from the germline V gene. The CDR3 DNA follows: TGTGCAAGCAGCTTAGGACCGGCCAATTTTGAGGGCCTCCACTTT. Its protein product is CASSLGPANFEGLHF.

In regard to this clonotype: An end of the junction differs from the germline gene, which may be a read error. The chain couples TRBV11-2 to TRBJ2-2; D is perhaps TRBD1 or TRBD2 (5 bases each). The CDR3 is made up of 14 amino acids. Germline V gene data show CDR1 as SGHAT and CDR2 as FQNNGV. CDR3 bases: TGTGCCAGCAGCTTAGAACCCGGGACCGGGGAGCTGCTTTTT. Encoded protein: CASSLEPGTGELLF.

The chain combines TRBV12-3 or TRBV12-4 with TRBJ1-5, with D unclear. Trimming left V 7 bases short and J 4 bases short, with 17 bases between. The CDR3 contains 15 residues. CDR3 amino acids: CASTLSGRANQPQHF. In DNA, the CDR3 is TGTGCCAGCACTTTGTCAGGACGGGCTAATCAGCCCCAGCATTTT.

The chain combines TRBV11-2 with TRBJ1-2; a weak D match, TRBD1 (6 bases). This CDR3 is 14 amino acids long. Germline V lookup: CDR1 SGHAT, CDR2 FQNNGV. V shed 5 bases and J shed 3 bases, with 13 bases lying between them. CDR3 coding DNA: TGTGCCAGCAGCGCACAAGGGGGGTACTATGGCTACACCTTC. The encoded protein is CASSAQGGYYGYTF. Supplemented by reference TRBV11-2 and TRBJ1-2, the full variable domain reads EAGVAQSPRYKIIEKRQSVAFWCNPISGHATLYWYQQILGQGPKLLIQFQNNGVVDDSQLPKDRFSAERLKGVDSTLKIQPAKLEDSAVYLCASSAQGGYYGYTFGSGTRLTVV.

The gene calls are TRBV7-9 and TRBJ1-2; D may be TRBD1 (5 bases). Trimming pared 7 bases from V and 3 bases from J, leaving 15 bases between. This CDR3 comprises 14 residues. Germline V gene lookup returns CDR1 SEHNR and CDR2 FQNEAQ (reference sequence). Written as DNA, the CDR3 is TGTGCCAGCACCCTGGCCGGAGGGGACTATGGCTACACCTTC. It encodes CASTLAGGDYGYTF. Full variable domain (rest looked up from reference TRBV7-9 and TRBJ1-2): DTGVSQNPRHKITKRGQNVTFRCDPISEHNRLYWYRQTLGQGPEFLTYFQNEAQLEKSRLLSDRFSAERPKGSFSTLEIQRTEQGDSAMYLCASTLAGGDYGYTFGSGTRLTVV.

A note on this clonotype: The junction departs from the called germline gene at one end, perhaps through a read error. The rearrangement uses TRBV11-2 and TRBJ2-1; no clear D gene. From germline, CDR1 is SGHAT and CDR2 FQNNGV. The length of the CDR3 is 16 residues. Here the CDR3 reads CASNTDPGSSYDEQFF. The DNA for the CDR3 is TGTGCCAGCAATACAGACCCGGGTAGCTCCTACGATGAGCAGTTTTTC.

About this clonotype itself: It may be a read error: a sequence one base away is much more abundant. This chain connects TRBV4-3 to TRBJ2-1; TRBD2 agrees at 15 bases. The length of the CDR3 is 16 residues. Germline CDR1 and CDR2: LGHNA and YSLEER. DNA of the CDR3: TGCGCCAGCAGCCGGACTAGCGGGAGGGCCATGAATGAGCAGCTCTTC. It encodes CASSRTSGRAMNEQLF.

About this clonotype itself: Likely a read error: the CDR3 ends without its conserved phenylalanine or tryptophan. V gene TRBV11-2 combines with J gene TRBJ1-4; D is perhaps TRBD1 (6 bases). The CDR3 is 13 amino acids. Germline V gene data show CDR1 as SGHAT and CDR2 as FQNNGV. DNA of the CDR3: TGTACCAGCAGCTTGAGACAGGATGAAAAACTGTTTCTT. Its protein is CTSSLRQDEKLFL.

As concerns this clonotype: Given a much more abundant clone one base away, this may be a read error. The J gene is TRBJ2-1, the V gene TRBV5-6, with unresolved D. The V gene's germline CDR1 is SGHDT and CDR2 YYEEEE. The CDR3 is 16 residues long. Trimming removed 0 bases from V and 2 bases from J, with 12 bases in between. CDR3 sequence reads: CASSLDARIAYNEQFF. The CDR3 DNA reads TGTGCCAGCAGCTTGGACGCTAGAATTGCCTACAATGAGCAGTTCTTC.

As regards this clonotype: The junction and the germline gene differ at one end; a read error may be behind it. The rearrangement uses TRBV12-3 or TRBV12-4 and TRBJ1-1; no definite D call. This CDR3 has 15 amino acids. The CDR3 DNA follows: TGTGCCAGCAGACGTCATACAGTTCTGAACACTGAAGCCTTCTTT. Protein sequence: CASRRHTVLNTEAFF.

About this clonotype itself: A much larger clone lies a single base off, so this may be a read error. CDR3 DNA: TGTGCCTGCAGTAGGAATCTTCGATCGAAGGCTGAAGCTTTCTTT. Its translation is CACSRNLRSKAEAFF. The gene calls are TRBV30 and TRBJ1-1; D unresolved. Germline V gives CDR1 GTSNPN, CDR2 SVGIG (reference sequence). V was trimmed by 6 bases and J by 6 bases, leaving 23 bases between them. The CDR3 length is 15 residues.

Worth noting for this clonotype: One junction end disagrees with the germline gene, perhaps due to a read error. The V gene is TRBV6-1, the J gene TRBJ2-5; D is tentatively TRBD1 or TRBD2 (5 bases each). The CDR3 has 15 amino acids. From germline, CDR1 is MNHNS and CDR2 SASEGT. Here the CDR3 DNA reads TGTGCCAGCATAAGGGCCAGGGAGTCAGCAGAGATCCAGTACTTC. Encoded protein: CASIRARESAEIQYF.

With regard to this clonotype: The conserved phenylalanine or tryptophan is not found at the CDR3 terminus, so this likely reflects a read error. The chain joins TRBV6-5 to TRBJ2-2; D is undetermined. This CDR3 has 16 amino acids. Between the trimmed V and J ends, which lost 0 bases and 5 bases, there was a span of 13 bases. Germline V gene lookup returns CDR1 MNHEY and CDR2 SVGAGI. CDR3 protein: CASSYSAVVKTGELFS. The CDR3, as DNA: TGTGCCAGCAGTTACTCGGCCGTTGTTAAGACCGGGGAGCTGTTTTCT.

The chain links TRBV7-9 to TRBJ2-2; D is perhaps TRBD1 (6 bases). Germline CDR1 SEHNR, CDR2 FQNEAQ (reference sequence). V gave up 9 bases and J gave up 6 bases, with 8 bases separating them. The CDR3 sequence is 11 residues long. CDR3 sequence reads: CARGHAGELFF. CDR3 nucleotides: TGTGCCAGGGGACATGCCGGGGAGCTGTTTTTT.

This clonotype was counted between two and nine times. The genes are TRBV29-1 and TRBJ2-7, with 7 bases matching TRBD2. The germline CDR1 and CDR2 sequences are SQVTM and ANQGSEA. With 5 bases clipped from V and 3 bases from J, the junction kept 7 bases outside the gene matches. The CDR3 contains 13 residues. The CDR3 here is CSVRSGSDYEQYF. The CDR3 coding sequence is TGCAGCGTTCGTAGCGGGTCCGACTACGAGCAGTACTTC.